This T cell receptor (beta chain) was identified in a study of blood T cell repertoires in COVID-19. Turning to the study itself: Italy, Spain and the United States were the sources of the convalescent and acute COVID-19 samples.

Trimming left V 3 bases short and J 2 bases short, with 14 bases between. CDR3 length: 15 amino acids. From germline, CDR1 is SGDLS and CDR2 YYNGEE. Patients in Seattle were enrolled during active infection, then followed longitudinally. The authors' processing: Amplification with reference gene primers provided the estimates of nucleated cell counts. Clones were sequenced by immunoSEQ multiplex PCR, and TCRdb holds only the in-frame ones, with some missing. V and J calls and clone size are copied from that table; D and trimming were computed from the DNA. The table records hundreds of thousands of clones, 70% to 90% of them present only once.

This receptor was identified in a woman in her twenties or thirties with COVID-19, enrolled during active disease. Sequenced material: peripheral blood. The V and J genes are TRBV9 and TRBJ1-1; perhaps TRBD1 as D (6 bases). CDR3 in amino acids: CASSGITGHNTEAFF. CDR3 bases: TGTGCCAGCAGCGGAATTACGGGACACAACACTGAAGCTTTCTTT.